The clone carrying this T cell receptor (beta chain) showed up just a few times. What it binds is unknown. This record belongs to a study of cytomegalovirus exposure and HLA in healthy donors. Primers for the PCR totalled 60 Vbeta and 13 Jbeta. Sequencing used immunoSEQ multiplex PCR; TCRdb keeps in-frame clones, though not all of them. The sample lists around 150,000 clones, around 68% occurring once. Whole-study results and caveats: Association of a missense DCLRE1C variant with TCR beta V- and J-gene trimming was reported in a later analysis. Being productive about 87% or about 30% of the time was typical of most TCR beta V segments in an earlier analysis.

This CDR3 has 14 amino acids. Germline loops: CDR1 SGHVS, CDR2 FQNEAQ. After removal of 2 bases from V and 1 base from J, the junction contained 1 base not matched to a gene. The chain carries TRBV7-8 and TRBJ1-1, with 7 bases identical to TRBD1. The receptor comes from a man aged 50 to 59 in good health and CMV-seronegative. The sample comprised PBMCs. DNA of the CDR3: TGTGCCAGCAGCTTACGGGACAGGAACACTGAAGCTTTCTTT. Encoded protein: CASSLRDRNTEAFF.